This TCR beta chain originates from a study of T cells in Graves' hyperthyroidism and ophthalmopathy. For the study at large: Peripheral blood specimens were obtained at initial diagnosis, prior to any treatment.

Ophthalmopathy cases scored 3 or more on the Clinical Activity Score and 4 or more on NOSPECS grade, with duration below 3 months. CDR1 KGHSH and CDR2 LQKENI come from the germline V gene. J gave up 11 bases and V 3 bases, and 14 bases lay outside the gene matches. CDR3 length: 15 amino acids. RNA transcripts were the template for amplifying TCR beta CDR3 regions. A set of HTBI primers served as the primers for a first-round RT-PCR of the TCR CDR3. TCRdb redid the calling of the multiplex PCR reads with MiXCR, one entry per CDR3 protein. The sample yields 450,000 to 650,000 distinct CDR3 sequences, 12% to 15% seen once.

The genes are TRBV18 and TRBJ1-1, with 8 bases lining up with TRBD1. The sample consisted of blood. The clonotype was recovered from a woman aged 18-30 years with Graves' ophthalmopathy. CDR3 nucleotides: TGTGCCAGCTCACCCAGTCCGGACAGGGCCGAGAGGGCTTTCTTT. Translation: CASSPSPDRAERAFF.